The 30 T cell receptor beta chains below were found in one sample sequenced in a study of blood T cell repertoires in COVID-19. Generated by immunoSEQ multiplex PCR, the TCRdb table keeps only in-frame clones and is missing some. This table has about 260,000 clones, 86% appearing once. Sequenced: peripheral blood. The origin of the receptors is a young man with active or convalescent COVID-19.

The chain uses TRBV28 and TRBJ1-6, with 11 bases aligning to TRBD1. V shed 4 bases, J shed 10 bases, and the junction held 6 bases outside the gene matches. The CDR3 length is 15 residues. Germline V gene data show CDR1 as MDHEN and CDR2 as SYDVKM. CDR3 protein: CASSSPGQGVSPLHF. CDR3 nucleotide sequence: TGTGCCAGCAGTTCCCCGGGACAGGGGGTCTCACCCCTCCACTTT.

The chain links TRBV15 to TRBJ2-7; a weak D match, TRBD2 (5 bases). The CDR3 is 13 amino acids. Germline CDR1 reads LNHNV; CDR2 reads YYDKDF (reference sequence). V lost 1 base, J lost 5 bases, and 9 bases lay in between. The CDR3, as DNA: TGTGCCACCAGCAGAGCCACGGGGAACGAGCAGTACTTC. It is translated as CATSRATGNEQYF. The full variable domain, in which reference TRBV15 and TRBJ2-7 provide the parts outside the CDR3, is DAMVIQNPRYQVTQFGKPVTLSCSQTLNHNVMYWYQQKSSQAPKLLFHYYDKDFNNEADTPDNFQSRRPNTSFCFLDIRSPGLGDTAMYLCATSRATGNEQYFGPGTRLTVT.

The chain has TRBV6-5 and TRBJ2-1, with D tentatively TRBD2 (5 bases). CDR3 length: 12 residues. Germline V gives CDR1 MNHEY, CDR2 SVGAGI. Trimming cost V 6 bases and J 8 bases, with 11 bases left between them. CDR3 sequence reads: CASRNSGHEQFF. CDR3 in DNA: TGTGCCAGCAGGAACAGCGGCCATGAGCAGTTCTTC.

Here the CDR3 reads CASSIDVAGGYNEQFF. CDR3 DNA sequence: TGTGCCAGTAGTATAGACGTAGCGGGAGGGTACAATGAGCAGTTCTTC. The V gene is TRBV19, the J gene TRBJ2-1; 11 positions agree with TRBD2. The germline CDR1 and CDR2 sequences are LNHDA and SQIVND (reference sequence). The CDR3 runs 16 residues. V lost 0 bases and J lost 4; bases outside the gene matches: 2.

The CDR3 here is CASSPPPARGEETQYF. CDR3 sequence (DNA): TGTGCCAGCAGCCCTCCCCCCGCCAGGGGGGAGGAGACCCAGTACTTC. The chain recombines TRBV6-6 with TRBJ2-5, with D possibly TRBD1 on 7 matching bases. This CDR3 comprises 16 residues. V was shortened by 6 bases and J by 5 bases, with 22 bases between the two germline ends. CDR1 is MNHNY, CDR2 SVGAGI, per germline (reference sequence).

The chain employs TRBV28 and TRBJ1-4; 9 bases line up with TRBD1. CDR3 length equals 15 residues. Germline CDR1 reads MDHEN; CDR2 reads SYDVKM. Trimming cost V 4 bases and J 5 bases; bases outside gene matches: 5. The CDR3: CASSSPTGGNEKLFF. Written as DNA, the CDR3 is TGTGCCAGCAGTTCGCCGACAGGGGGGAATGAAAAACTGTTTTTT.

The chain is built from TRBV27 and TRBJ1-4; 9 bases fit TRBD1. After removal of 5 bases from V and 6 bases from J, the junction contained 7 bases not matched to a gene. Germline CDR1 MNHEY, CDR2 SMNVEV (reference sequence). This CDR3 region has 15 residues. CDR3 amino acids: CASSGVGTGYEKLFF. CDR3 nucleotides: TGTGCCAGCAGTGGCGTTGGGACAGGGTATGAAAAACTGTTTTTT.

This clone was seen a few times. The chain is built from TRBV7-3 and TRBJ1-5, with TRBD1 as a possible D gene (6 bases). This CDR3 spans 13 amino acids. Germline V gives CDR1 SGHTA, CDR2 FQGTGA. V was cut by 3 bases and J by 6 bases, with 9 bases left in between. In nucleotides, the CDR3 is TGTGCCAGCAGCTTGACAGGTGGTCAGCCCCAGCATTTT. Translated: CASSLTGGQPQHF.

In this sample, this clone turned up once. This chain links TRBV30 with TRBJ2-6, with 8 bases aligning to TRBD2. The CDR3 has 16 residues. V was clipped by 5 bases and J by 2 bases; unmatched bases: 8. Germline V CDR1 and CDR2: GTSNPN, SVGIG (reference sequence). The CDR3 is CAWLDISGAGANVLTF. The CDR3 region has the DNA TGTGCCTGGTTAGATATTAGCGGGGCTGGGGCCAACGTCCTGACTTTC.

The V call is TRBV2, the J call TRBJ2-7, with 12 bases identical to TRBD2. Germline CDR1 reads SNHLY; CDR2 reads FYNNEI. The CDR3 runs to 14 residues. With V trimmed by 7 bases and J by 6 bases, 7 bases remained unmatched. The CDR3 DNA follows: TGTGCCAGCACAAGACTAGCGGGAGAAGGCGAGCAGTACTTC. Translation gives CASTRLAGEGEQYF. Variable domain in full (rest from reference TRBV2 and TRBJ2-7): EPEVTQTPSHQVTQMGQEVILRCVPISNHLYFYWYRQILGQKVEFLVSFYNNEISEKSEIFDDQFSVERPDGSNFTLKIRSTKLEDSAMYFCASTRLAGEGEQYFGPGTRLTVT.

V and J are TRBV30 and TRBJ2-5; D gene uncertain. The V and J ends lost 2 bases and 7 bases respectively, with 17 bases between them. The CDR3 is 14 residues long. In germline, CDR1 is GTSNPN, CDR2 SVGIG (reference sequence). CDR3 protein: CAWSKTKRITTQYF. CDR3 bases: TGTGCCTGGAGTAAAACCAAGCGAATTACGACCCAGTACTTC.

The rearrangement links TRBV29-1 to TRBJ2-1, with 9 bases matching TRBD2. V lost 4 bases, J lost 0 bases, and 13 bases stayed unmatched. The germline gives CDR1 SQVTM, CDR2 ANQGSEA. This CDR3 is built from 18 residues. The CDR3 is CSVAGASGIGSSYNEQFF. As DNA, the CDR3 is TGCAGCGTTGCAGGGGCTAGCGGGATTGGAAGCTCCTACAATGAGCAGTTCTTC.

Only one count was recorded for this clone. The CDR3 DNA reads TGTGCCAGCAGTTTTAGGGGTCCCAAGACCCAGTACTTC. Protein product: CASSFRGPKTQYF. The chain recombines TRBV28 with TRBJ2-5, with a tentative D call TRBD1 (5 bases). V gave up 3 bases and J gave up 6 bases, with 11 bases separating them. The germline V gene encodes CDR1 MDHEN and CDR2 SYDVKM. This CDR3 is 13 amino acids long.

This rearrangement joins TRBV7-9 to TRBJ2-3, with D possibly matching TRBD2 (6 bases). The CDR3 is 15 residues long. The V and J ends lost 1 base and 3 bases respectively, with 11 bases between them. Germline values: CDR1 SEHNR, CDR2 FQNEAQ (reference sequence). The CDR3 sequence is CASSLGGTVTDTQYF. The CDR3, as DNA: TGTGCCAGCAGCTTAGGCGGGACCGTGACAGATACGCAGTATTTT.

The chain has TRBV5-6 and TRBJ2-3; TRBD2 matches 12 bases. Trimming cost V 0 bases and J 5 bases; bases outside gene matches: 4. This CDR3 region has 16 residues. Looked up from germline, CDR1 is SGHDT and CDR2 is YYEEEE. In nucleotides, the CDR3 is TGTGCCAGCAGCTTGGGGGCTAGCGGGAGGGAAGATACGCAGTATTTT. Protein product: CASSLGASGREDTQYF.

This chain links TRBV27 with TRBJ2-3, with TRBD2 as a possible D gene (6 bases). The V gene lost 5 bases and the J gene lost 6 bases, with 12 bases spanning the gap. The V gene's germline CDR1 is MNHEY and CDR2 SMNVEV (reference sequence). The CDR3 sequence is 13 residues long. Written as DNA, the CDR3 is TGTGCCAGCAGTGAACTAGCTGCGGATACGCAGTATTTT. This codes for CASSELAADTQYF.

CDR3 in amino acids: CSVGTGGSETQYF. The CDR3 bases are TGCAGCGTTGGGACAGGGGGCTCGGAGACCCAGTACTTC. J is TRBJ2-5 and V is TRBV29-1; 11 bases are a match to TRBD1. Germline CDR1 SQVTM, CDR2 ANQGSEA. V lost 4 bases to trimming and J lost 5 bases; unmatched junction nucleotides: 3. This CDR3 has 13 residues.

The rearrangement links TRBV10-1 to TRBJ2-2; possible D gene TRBD1, 6 bases. The V gene's germline CDR1 is WNHNN and CDR2 SYGVQD (reference sequence). V was trimmed by 4 bases and J by 2 bases, leaving 8 bases between them. The CDR3 loop spans 14 amino acids. The CDR3 loop is CASSGGQNTGELFF. CDR3 DNA sequence: TGCGCCAGCAGTGGGGGACAAAACACCGGGGAGCTGTTTTTT.

As DNA, the CDR3 is TGTGCCAGCAGTCGGACAGGCGGGGCGACAGATACGCAGTATTTT. Residues: CASSRTGGATDTQYF. V usage is TRBV6-2 or TRBV6-3 and J usage is TRBJ2-3, with a tentative D call TRBD1 (7 bases). Deletions cut 5 bases from V and 3 bases from J, with 15 bases between. This CDR3 contains 15 residues. CDR1 MNHEY and CDR2 SVGEGT come from the germline V gene.

This chain uses TRBV27 with TRBJ2-7; 11 positions match TRBD1. The germline CDR1 and CDR2 sequences are MNHEY and SMNVEV (reference sequence). Unmatched junction bases numbered 6, after V lost 5 bases and J lost 3 bases. The length of the CDR3 is 15 residues. CDR3 amino acids: CASSPGQGALYEQYF. The CDR3 coding sequence is TGTGCCAGCAGTCCAGGACAGGGGGCCCTCTACGAGCAGTACTTC.

V usage is TRBV28 and J usage is TRBJ1-5; D call uncertain. V was pared by 4 bases and J by 11 bases, with 9 bases between. Germline CDR1 reads MDHEN; CDR2 reads SYDVKM. CDR3 length: 11 residues. In DNA form, the CDR3 reads TGTGCCAGCAGTTGGGCCGATGCCCAGCATTTT. Encoded protein: CASSWADAQHF.

About this clone itself: A far larger clone is one nucleotide away, so this likely arose from a read error. V usage is TRBV9 and J usage is TRBJ2-2, with D tentatively TRBD2 (6 bases). The germline V gene has CDR1 SGDLS and CDR2 YYNGEE. The CDR3 loop spans 14 amino acids. V was pared by 0 bases and J by 5 bases, with 8 bases between. The CDR3: CASSVAGETGELFF. CDR3 sequence (DNA): TGTGCCAGCAGCGTAGCGGGAGAAACCGGGGAGCTGTTTTTT.

The V gene is TRBV13, the J gene TRBJ2-5; D remains ambiguous. Per the germline V gene, CDR1 is PRHDT and CDR2 is FYEKMQ (reference sequence). This CDR3 is built from 12 residues. V lost 2 bases, J lost 5 bases, and 6 bases lay in between. The CDR3 reads CASSLYRETQYF. For the CDR3, the DNA is TGTGCCAGCAGCTTATATCGGGAGACCCAGTACTTC.

The V call is TRBV3-1 (or the pseudogene TRBV3-2), the J call TRBJ1-6; D is unresolved. The CDR3 sequence is 15 residues long. The ends were cut back, 4 bases at V and 0 bases at J, with 7 bases in the middle. Germline V CDR1 and CDR2: LGHDT, YNNKEL (reference sequence). The DNA for the CDR3 is TGTGCCAGCAGCCCCGCCAGCTCCTATAATTCACCCCTCCACTTT. It is translated as CASSPASSYNSPLHF.

The chain combines TRBV5-4 with TRBJ1-2; D call uncertain. V was clipped by 4 bases and J by 0 bases, with 10 bases between them. This CDR3 has 14 residues. Germline CDR1 reads SGHNT; CDR2 reads YYREEE (reference sequence). The CDR3 is CASSPAGANYGYTF. CDR3 DNA sequence: TGTGCCAGCAGCCCCGCCGGAGCTAACTATGGCTACACCTTC.

The chain links TRBV21-1 to TRBJ2-4; no DNA check was done on the table's D call, TRBD1. TRBV21-1 is marked as a pseudogene. This CDR3 comprises 13 residues. This chain's CDR3 is CASSKMTGGVKDF. In DNA form, the CDR3 reads TGTGCCAGCAGCAAAATGACAGGGGGAGTTAAAGACTTC.

The rearrangement uses TRBV19 and TRBJ2-1; 8 nucleotides match TRBD2. Trimming cost V 7 bases and J 2 bases; bases outside gene matches: 4. The CDR3 length is 14 residues. From germline, CDR1 is LNHDA and CDR2 SQIVND (reference sequence). In DNA form, the CDR3 reads TGTGCCAGTACCAGCGGGGGAACCTACAATGAGCAGTTCTTC. It translates to CASTSGGTYNEQFF.

This clone was observed a handful of times. J is TRBJ1-2 and V is TRBV14; D is undetermined. This CDR3 spans 14 amino acids. Trimming removed 0 bases at V and 4 bases at J, with 9 bases between. CDR1 is SGHDN, CDR2 FVKESK, per germline. CDR3 nucleotide sequence: TGTGCCAGCAGCCAAGAAGCAGGTGGCTATGGCTACACCTTC. This sequence encodes CASSQEAGGYGYTF.

The CDR3 spells CAWSFPTSPSTDTQYF. Written as DNA, the CDR3 is TGTGCCTGGAGTTTCCCGACTAGCCCTAGCACAGATACGCAGTATTTT. The rearrangement uses TRBV30 and TRBJ2-3; TRBD2 aligns across 7 bases. The V gene end was trimmed by 2 bases and the J gene end by 0 bases; junction bases not matched to a gene: 8. The CDR3 consists of 16 residues. Germline CDR1 is GTSNPN and CDR2 is SVGIG (reference sequence). Full variable domain (rest looked up from reference TRBV30 and TRBJ2-3): SQTIHQWPATLVQPVGSPLSLECTVEGTSNPNLYWYRQAAGRGLQLLFYSVGIGQISSEVPQNLSASRPQDRQFILSSKKLLLSDSGFYLCAWSFPTSPSTDTQYFGPGTRLTVL.

This chain connects TRBV5-5 to TRBJ2-7; D is unresolved. V shed 4 bases and J shed 1 base, with 18 bases lying between them. The CDR3 spans 16 residues. Germline V gene sequence: CDR1 SGHKS, CDR2 YYEKEE (reference sequence). CDR3 amino acids: CASSHLQALESYEQYF. The CDR3 DNA reads TGTGCCAGCAGCCACCTCCAGGCCCTCGAGTCCTACGAGCAGTACTTC. The full variable domain, its missing parts supplied by reference TRBV5-5 and TRBJ2-7, is DAGVTQSPTHLIKTRGQQVTLRCSPISGHKSVSWYQQVLGQGPQFIFQYYEKEERGRGNFPDRFSARQFPNYSSELNVNALLLGDSALYLCASSHLQALESYEQYFGPGTRLTVT.